Listed below are T cell receptor beta chains from one sample, sequenced in a study of cytomegalovirus exposure and HLA in healthy donors. Data came from immunoSEQ multiplex PCR; TCRdb stores just in-frame clones and leaves some out. The sample lists fewer than 250,000 clones; over 70% were seen once. Material: PBMCs. The source of these receptors is a woman aged 25 to 39 in good health and CMV-seropositive. The CDR3 runs from the conserved cysteine through the conserved F or W. D genes are given only for firm matches. The size of a clone is reported for some rows only, either as once, few or many, or as a class for expanded clones.

CASSRRTDTQYF	TGTGCCAGTAGTAGGCGCACAGATACGCAGTATTTT	-	TRBV19	TRBJ2-3	-
CASSLGGEGTNEKLFF	TGTGCCAGCAGTTTAGGGGGGGAAGGAACTAATGAAAAACTGTTTTTT	-	TRBV28	TRBJ1-4	-
CASSPGIRPYEQYF	TGTGCCAGCAGTCCAGGGATCCGACCCTACGAGCAGTACTTC	-	TRBV27	TRBJ2-7	-
CASSFRIRDRSLHRGGYTF	TGTGCCAGCAGTTTTCGCATCCGGGACAGGTCCCTTCATCGGGGCGGCTACACCTTC	few	TRBV27	TRBJ1-2	TRBD1
CASSSDPLEGKGYTF	TGTGCCAGCAGTTCAGACCCGCTGGAGGGAAAAGGCTACACCTTC	few	TRBV27	TRBJ1-2	-
CASSLRFYEQYF	TGTGCCAGCAGTTTACGGTTCTACGAGCAGTACTTC	-	TRBV28	TRBJ2-7	-
CATSPGLARGYNEQFF	TGTGCCACCTCTCCGGGACTAGCCAGGGGTTACAATGAGCAGTTCTTC	once	TRBV19	TRBJ2-1	TRBD2
CASSLSSGIVRSGNEQFF	TGTGCCAGCAGCCTTTCTAGCGGGATAGTTCGATCGGGCAATGAGCAGTTCTTC	-	TRBV13	TRBJ2-1	TRBD2
CASSQPGQGVRSNQPQHF	TGTGCCAGCAGCCAACCGGGACAGGGGGTGCGAAGCAATCAGCCCCAGCATTTT	-	TRBV5-5	TRBJ1-5	TRBD1
CARFPRAGAPEQYF	TGCGCCAGGTTCCCGAGAGCGGGGGCGCCCGAGCAGTACTTC	-	TRBV10-1	TRBJ2-7	TRBD2
CASTPLGANTEAFF	TGTGCCAGCACCCCGCTAGGGGCAAACACTGAAGCTTTCTTT	-	TRBV28	TRBJ1-1	-